This entry describes one T cell receptor (beta chain). Its target is unknown. The source of the sample is a study of shared clonotypes between healthy human individuals. Study conclusions and caveats: Only blood underwent sampling, and tissue repertoires likely differ.

Genomic DNA (from each subset) was split evenly across several immunoSEQ plates. The unsorted PBMC sample used ten immunoSEQ deep assay plates. Sequencing was performed with immunoSEQ multiplex PCR; in TCRdb, only in-frame clones are kept and a portion is missing. The sample shows about 560,000 clones, roughly four fifths of them seen only once. Per the germline V gene, CDR1 is MGHRA and CDR2 is YSYEKL. V lost 6 bases and J 2 bases, leaving 15 bases between the germline ends. This CDR3 contains 15 residues. Sequenced material: PBMCs. The chain uses TRBV4-1 and TRBJ2-3; tentatively, D is TRBD1 (5 bases). The sequence came from a woman aged 40 to 50 in good health. Some clones in this sample may be carry-over from other donors' samples. The CDR3: CASRQPTEHTDTQYF. CDR3 in DNA: TGCGCCAGCAGACAACCGACAGAACACACAGATACGCAGTATTTT.